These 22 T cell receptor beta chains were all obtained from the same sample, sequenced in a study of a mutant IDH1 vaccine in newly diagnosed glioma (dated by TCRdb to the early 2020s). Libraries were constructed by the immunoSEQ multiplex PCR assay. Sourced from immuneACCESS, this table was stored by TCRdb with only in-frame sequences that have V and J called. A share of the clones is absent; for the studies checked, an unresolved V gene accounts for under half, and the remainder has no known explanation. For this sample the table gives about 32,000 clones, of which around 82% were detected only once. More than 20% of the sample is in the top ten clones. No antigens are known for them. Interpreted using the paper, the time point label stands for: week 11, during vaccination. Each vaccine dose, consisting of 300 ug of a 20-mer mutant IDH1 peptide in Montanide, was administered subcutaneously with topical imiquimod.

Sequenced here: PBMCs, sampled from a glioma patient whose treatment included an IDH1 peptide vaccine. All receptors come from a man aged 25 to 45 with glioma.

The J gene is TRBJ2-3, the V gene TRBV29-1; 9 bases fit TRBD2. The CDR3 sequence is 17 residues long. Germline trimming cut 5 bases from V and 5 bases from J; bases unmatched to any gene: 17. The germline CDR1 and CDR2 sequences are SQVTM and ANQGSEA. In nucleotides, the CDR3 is TGCAGCGTTCGCGGGGTGGTAGCGGGAGAAAAGGGAGATACGCAGTATTTT. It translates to CSVRGVVAGEKGDTQYF.

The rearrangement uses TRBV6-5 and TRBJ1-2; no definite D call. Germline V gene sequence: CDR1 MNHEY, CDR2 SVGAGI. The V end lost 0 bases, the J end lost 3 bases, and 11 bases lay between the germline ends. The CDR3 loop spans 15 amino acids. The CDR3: CASSYSLGVDYGYTF. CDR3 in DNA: TGTGCCAGCAGTTACTCGCTTGGGGTGGACTATGGCTACACCTTC.

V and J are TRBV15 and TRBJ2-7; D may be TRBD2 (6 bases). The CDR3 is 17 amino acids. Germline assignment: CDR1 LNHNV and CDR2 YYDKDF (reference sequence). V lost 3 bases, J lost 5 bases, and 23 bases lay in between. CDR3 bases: TGTGCCACCAGCAGTAGGAGGGGCCCCCTCCCGGGCCACGAGCAGTACTTC. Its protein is CATSSRRGPLPGHEQYF.

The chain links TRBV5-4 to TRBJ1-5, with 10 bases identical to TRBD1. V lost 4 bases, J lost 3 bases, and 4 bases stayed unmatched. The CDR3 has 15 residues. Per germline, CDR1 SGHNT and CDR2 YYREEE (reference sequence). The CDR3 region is CASSQGTGVNQPQHF. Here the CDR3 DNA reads TGTGCCAGCAGCCAAGGGACAGGGGTCAATCAGCCCCAGCATTTT. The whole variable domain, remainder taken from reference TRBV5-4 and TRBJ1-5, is ETGVTQSPTHLIKTRGQQVTLRCSSQSGHNTVSWYQQALGQGPQFIFQYYREEENGRGNFPPRFSGLQFPNYSSELNVNALELDDSALYLCASSQGTGVNQPQHFGDGTRLSIL.

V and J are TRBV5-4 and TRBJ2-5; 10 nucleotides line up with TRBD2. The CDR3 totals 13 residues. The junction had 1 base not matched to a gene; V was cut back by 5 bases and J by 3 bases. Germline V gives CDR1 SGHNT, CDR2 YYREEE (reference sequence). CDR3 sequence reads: CASSTSGEETQYF. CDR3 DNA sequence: TGTGCCAGCAGTACTAGCGGGGAAGAGACCCAGTACTTC.

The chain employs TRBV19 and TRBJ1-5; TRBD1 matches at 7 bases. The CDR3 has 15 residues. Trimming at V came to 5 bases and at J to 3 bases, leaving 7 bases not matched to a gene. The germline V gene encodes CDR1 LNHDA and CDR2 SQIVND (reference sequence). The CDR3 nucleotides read TGTGCCAGTAGTCCCGAGGGACAGCTCAATCAGCCCCAGCATTTT. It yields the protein CASSPEGQLNQPQHF.

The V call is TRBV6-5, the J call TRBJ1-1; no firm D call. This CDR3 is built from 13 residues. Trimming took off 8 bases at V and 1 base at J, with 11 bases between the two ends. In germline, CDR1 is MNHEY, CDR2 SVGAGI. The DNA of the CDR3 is TGTGCCAGCTTTCTTCACTGGAACACTGAAGCTTTCTTT. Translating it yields CASFLHWNTEAFF.

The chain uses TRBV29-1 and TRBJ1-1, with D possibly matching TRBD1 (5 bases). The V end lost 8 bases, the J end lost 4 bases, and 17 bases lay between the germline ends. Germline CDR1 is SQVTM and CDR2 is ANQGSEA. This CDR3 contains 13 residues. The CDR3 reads CSISWDQTTEAFF. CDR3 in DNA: TGCAGCATTTCATGGGACCAAACCACTGAAGCTTTCTTT.

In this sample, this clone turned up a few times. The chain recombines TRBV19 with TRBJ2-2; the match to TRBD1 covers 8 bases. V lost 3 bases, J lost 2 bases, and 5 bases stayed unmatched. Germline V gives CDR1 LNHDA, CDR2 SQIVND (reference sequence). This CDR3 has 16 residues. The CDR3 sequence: CASSIPTGANTGELFF. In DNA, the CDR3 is TGTGCCAGTAGTATCCCGACAGGGGCTAACACCGGGGAGCTGTTTTTT.

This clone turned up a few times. The CDR3 here is CASSQVGTGDEAFF. The CDR3 DNA follows: TGTGCCAGCAGCCAAGTCGGGACAGGGGATGAAGCTTTCTTT. V and J are TRBV14 and TRBJ1-1; TRBD1 agrees at 10 bases. The CDR3 is 14 residues long. V was clipped by 1 base and J by 7 bases; unmatched bases: 3. CDR1 and CDR2 from the germline V gene are SGHDN and FVKESK.

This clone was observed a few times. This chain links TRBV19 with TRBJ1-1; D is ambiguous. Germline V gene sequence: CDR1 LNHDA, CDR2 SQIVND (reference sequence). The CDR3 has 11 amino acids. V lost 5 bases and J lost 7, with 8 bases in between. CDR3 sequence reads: CASSQVFEAFF. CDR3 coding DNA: TGTGCCAGTAGTCAGGTTTTTGAAGCTTTCTTT.

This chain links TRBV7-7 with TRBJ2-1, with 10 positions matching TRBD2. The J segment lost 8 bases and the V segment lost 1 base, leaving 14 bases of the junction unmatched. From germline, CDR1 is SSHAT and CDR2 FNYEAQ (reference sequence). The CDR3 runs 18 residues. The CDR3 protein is CASSLGVRPSGSLDEQFF. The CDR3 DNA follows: TGTGCCAGCAGCTTAGGGGTTAGGCCTAGCGGGAGTCTCGATGAGCAGTTCTTC.

CDR3 protein: CASSLTGASTDTQYF. CDR3 nucleotides: TGTGCCAGCAGCCTGACAGGGGCAAGCACAGATACGCAGTATTTT. The rearrangement joins TRBV7-2 to TRBJ2-3, with 8 bases fitting TRBD1. Germline values: CDR1 SGHTA, CDR2 FQGNSA. V lost 5 bases, J lost 0 bases, and 4 bases stayed unmatched. The CDR3 contains 15 residues. Based on the CDR3 plus reference TRBV7-2 and TRBJ2-3, the full variable domain is GAGVSQSPSNKVTEKGKDVELRCDPISGHTALYWYRQSLGQGLEFLIYFQGNSAPDKSGLPSDRFSAERTGGSVSTLTIQRTQQEDSAVYLCASSLTGASTDTQYFGPGTRLTVL.

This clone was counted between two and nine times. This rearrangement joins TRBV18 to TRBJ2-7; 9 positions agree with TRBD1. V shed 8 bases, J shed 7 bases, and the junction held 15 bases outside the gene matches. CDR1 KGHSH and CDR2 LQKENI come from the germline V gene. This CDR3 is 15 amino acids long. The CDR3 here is CASSLGTGRLGEQYF. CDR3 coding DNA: TGTGCCAGCAGTCTCGGGACAGGGAGATTGGGGGAGCAGTACTTC. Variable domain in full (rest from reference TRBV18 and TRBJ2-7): NAGVMQNPRHLVRRRGQEARLRCSPMKGHSHVYWYRQLPEEGLKFMVYLQKENIIDESGMPKERFSAEFPKEGPSILRIQQVVRGDSAAYFCASSLGTGRLGEQYFGPGTRLTVT.

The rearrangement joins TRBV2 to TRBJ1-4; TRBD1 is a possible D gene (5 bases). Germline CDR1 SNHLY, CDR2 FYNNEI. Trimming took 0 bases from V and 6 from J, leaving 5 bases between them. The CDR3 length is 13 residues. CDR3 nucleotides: TGTGCCAGCAGTGAAGCGGGGGATGAAAAACTGTTTTTT. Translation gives CASSEAGDEKLFF.

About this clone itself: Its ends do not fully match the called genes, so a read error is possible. In DNA form, the CDR3 reads TGTCTAGCTGCTGGGGGATGGCGGGAGCCCTACGAGCAGTACTTC. It codes for CLAAGGWREPYEQYF. The chain is built from TRBV10-1 and TRBJ2-7; 7 bases are a match to TRBD2. Per the germline V gene, CDR1 is WNHNN and CDR2 is SYGVQD (reference sequence). The CDR3 is 15 residues long.

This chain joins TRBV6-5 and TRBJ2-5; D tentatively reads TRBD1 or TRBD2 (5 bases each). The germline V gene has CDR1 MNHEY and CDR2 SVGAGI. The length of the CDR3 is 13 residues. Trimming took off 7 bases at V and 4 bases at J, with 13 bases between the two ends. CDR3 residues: CASTDEGLETQYF. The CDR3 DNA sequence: TGTGCCAGCACCGATGAGGGGTTAGAGACCCAGTACTTC.

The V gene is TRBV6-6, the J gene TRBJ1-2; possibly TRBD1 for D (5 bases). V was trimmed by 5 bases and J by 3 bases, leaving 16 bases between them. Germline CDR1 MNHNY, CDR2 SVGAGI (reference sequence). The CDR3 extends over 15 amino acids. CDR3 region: CASSDARGADYGYTF. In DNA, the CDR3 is TGTGCCAGCAGTGACGCCCGGGGCGCGGACTATGGCTACACCTTC.

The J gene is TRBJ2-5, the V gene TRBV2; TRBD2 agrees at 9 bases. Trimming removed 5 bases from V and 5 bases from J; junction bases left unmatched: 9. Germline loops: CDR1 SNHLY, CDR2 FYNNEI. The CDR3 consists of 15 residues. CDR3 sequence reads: CASSSTAGGFETQYF. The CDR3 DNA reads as TGTGCCAGCAGTTCGACAGCGGGGGGCTTCGAGACCCAGTACTTC.

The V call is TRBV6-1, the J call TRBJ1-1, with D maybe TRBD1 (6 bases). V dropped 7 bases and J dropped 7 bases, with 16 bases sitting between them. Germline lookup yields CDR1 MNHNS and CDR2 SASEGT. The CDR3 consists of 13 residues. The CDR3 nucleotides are TGTGCCAGCAATAAAAAGCAGGGGATTGAAGCTTTCTTT. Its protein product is CASNKKQGIEAFF.

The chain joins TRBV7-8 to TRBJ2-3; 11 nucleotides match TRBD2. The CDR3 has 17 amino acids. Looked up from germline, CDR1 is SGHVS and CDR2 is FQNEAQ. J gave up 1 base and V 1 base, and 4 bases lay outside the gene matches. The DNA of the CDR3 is TGTGCCAGCAGCTTAGTAGCGGGGGGGCCAGGCACAGATACGCAGTATTTT. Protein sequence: CASSLVAGGPGTDTQYF.

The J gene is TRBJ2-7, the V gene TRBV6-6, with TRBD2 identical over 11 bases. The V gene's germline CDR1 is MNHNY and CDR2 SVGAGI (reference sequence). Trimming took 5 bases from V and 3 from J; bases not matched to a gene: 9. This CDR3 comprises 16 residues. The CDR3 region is CASSTRLAGTGYEQYF. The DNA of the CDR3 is TGTGCCAGCAGTACACGACTAGCGGGAACCGGCTACGAGCAGTACTTC.